These T cell receptor beta chains were read from a single sample in a study of cytomegalovirus exposure and HLA in healthy donors. TCRdb keeps only in-frame clones here, not all; method: immunoSEQ multiplex PCR. Here the sample table reports fewer than 150,000 clones. The sample comprised PBMCs. The receptors stem from a woman aged 55 to 70 in good health and CMV-seronegative. Both conserved end residues are part of each CDR3.

V,CDR3
TRBV28,CASSPEGRGAKNIQYF
TRBV11-2,CASSLNPSGPNEKLFF
TRBV5-1,CASSPQGGGGYEQYF
TRBV28,CASSPGTGLFRKGYTF
TRBV19,CASSQGAVSNEKLFF
TRBV5-8,CASSLGPQQGNEKLFF
TRBV11-3,CASSSWDRAYEQYF
TRBV6-1,CASSSRQSVSEAFF
TRBV7-9,CASRYRGRLSNQPQHF
TRBV5-4,CASSYQGRTNYGYTF
TRBV5-1,CASSFFETGRETQYF
TRBV4-1,CASSRPGTDKLGGYTF
TRBV30,CAWSAGAEQFF
TRBV5-1,CASSLGDLGQETQYF
TRBV28,CACRGGAGANVLTF
TRBV5-3,CARRPTSLGTQYF
TRBV27,CASSLTTPGTAEYYEQYF
TRBV5-1,CASNVDTLPYEQYF
TRBV6-1,CASSLRTEPGPLHF
TRBV6-4,CASSEGQGNTGELFF
TRBV27,CASSSPRGRGLTYEQYF
TRBV28,CASAGPSLDNYGYTF
TRBV11-2,CASSLAGYGYTF
TRBV5-1,CASSWDRGHEGTNTGELFF
TRBV10-3,CAISELGGGLSYEQYF
TRBV28,CASSSGGRGNSPLHF